The 32 T cell receptor beta chains listed next were all sequenced from one sample in a study of blood T cell repertoires in COVID-19. Only in-frame clones appear in the TCRdb table, and some are missing; sequencing was by immunoSEQ multiplex PCR. The sample has over 150,000 clones; about 88% are singletons. The sequenced material came from peripheral blood. These receptors were obtained from a man aged 40-49 years with active or convalescent COVID-19.

The J gene is TRBJ2-7, the V gene TRBV11-3, with TRBD1 matching 7 bases. Losses at the gene ends were 6 bases for V and 2 bases for J; bases not matched to a gene: 7. Germline values: CDR1 SGHNT, CDR2 YENEEA. CDR3 size: 14 residues. The CDR3 reads CASSSPQGPYEQYF. In DNA, the CDR3 is TGTGCCAGCAGTTCCCCACAGGGGCCCTACGAGCAGTACTTC.

The J gene is TRBJ2-5, the V gene TRBV4-2; TRBD1 might be the D (5 bases). Trimming took off 3 bases at V and 0 bases at J, with 20 bases between the two ends. CDR1 is LGHNA and CDR2 is YNFKEQ in the germline V gene. The CDR3 covers 18 residues. The CDR3 protein is CASSHHSGAQMYQETQYF. The DNA of the CDR3 is TGTGCCAGCAGCCATCACTCTGGGGCACAGATGTACCAAGAGACCCAGTACTTC.

The chain has TRBV4-2 and TRBJ2-2, with D perhaps TRBD2 (5 bases). The germline V and J ends were trimmed by 0 bases and 4 bases, with 9 bases remaining between them. CDR1 and CDR2 from the germline V gene are LGHNA and YNFKEQ. The CDR3 consists of 15 residues. In DNA form, the CDR3 reads TGTGCCAGCAGCCAAGATGTACTAGGCACCGGGGAGCTGTTTTTT. It is translated as CASSQDVLGTGELFF.

The rearrangement joins TRBV4-1 to TRBJ1-1, with D perhaps TRBD1 (6 bases). The V end was cut by 2 bases, the J end by 6 bases, with 19 bases between. Germline V gene lookup returns CDR1 MGHRA and CDR2 YSYEKL. The CDR3 is 16 amino acids. The CDR3 loop reads CASSQTSTGIGPEAFF. The DNA for the CDR3 is TGCGCCAGCAGCCAAACATCTACAGGGATCGGCCCTGAAGCTTTCTTT.

The V and J genes are TRBV20-1 and TRBJ2-1; 7 bases match TRBD2. Germline V gene data show CDR1 as DFQATT and CDR2 as SNEGSKA (reference sequence). The CDR3 contains 17 residues. The junction had 11 bases not matched to a gene; V was cut back by 3 bases and J by 0 bases. CDR3 in DNA: TGCAGTGCTAGTAAGACTAGCTTATTGAGCTCCTACAATGAGCAGTTCTTC. This codes for CSASKTSLLSSYNEQFF.

This clone appeared a single time. V and J are TRBV28 and TRBJ1-2, with TRBD1 matching 9 bases. Unmatched junction bases numbered 10, after V lost 4 bases and J lost 7 bases. CDR3 length: 15 residues. Germline V gene data show CDR1 as MDHEN and CDR2 as SYDVKM. The CDR3 spells CASSSGFRTGVGYTF. CDR3 coding DNA: TGTGCCAGCAGTTCCGGATTTCGGACAGGGGTTGGCTACACCTTC.

This chain links TRBV3-1 (or the pseudogene TRBV3-2) with TRBJ1-1, with 9 positions matching TRBD1. This CDR3 is built from 15 residues. Germline V lookup: CDR1 LGHDT, CDR2 YNNKEL (reference sequence). With 4 bases clipped from V and 3 bases from J, the junction kept 6 bases outside the gene matches. CDR3 bases: TGTGCCAGCAGCCCATCCGGGACAGGGTACACTGAAGCTTTCTTT. It specifies CASSPSGTGYTEAFF.

The chain combines TRBV7-6 with TRBJ2-7; the D gene is possibly TRBD1 (5 bases). The CDR3 length is 15 residues. In germline, CDR1 is SGHVS, CDR2 FNYEAQ. Trimming pared 5 bases from V and 5 bases from J, leaving 19 bases between. CDR3 in amino acids: CASSAEIEDMDEQYF. The CDR3 nucleotides read TGTGCCAGCAGCGCCGAGATAGAGGACATGGACGAGCAGTACTTC. Supplemented by reference TRBV7-6 and TRBJ2-7, the full variable domain reads GAGVSQSPRYKVTKRGQDVALRCDPISGHVSLYWYRQALGQGPEFLTYFNYEAQQDKSGLPNDRFSAERPEGSISTLTIQRTEQRDSAMYRCASSAEIEDMDEQYFGPGTRLTVT.

The chain employs TRBV10-3 and TRBJ2-1; 8 nucleotides agree with TRBD2. Germline CDR1 and CDR2: ENHRY and SYGVKD. This CDR3 contains 14 residues. Losses at the gene ends were 6 bases for V and 8 bases for J; bases not matched to a gene: 9. CDR3 coding DNA: TGTGCCATCAGGTTCGGGGGGGCGGAGGATGAGCAGTTCTTC. This gives the protein CAIRFGGAEDEQFF.

The rearrangement uses TRBV14 and TRBJ1-3, with D uncertain. CDR1 is SGHDN and CDR2 is FVKESK in the germline V gene. V was cut by 2 bases and J by 6 bases, with 5 bases left in between. The CDR3 is made up of 12 amino acids. The chain's CDR3 is CASSQSLNTIYF. The CDR3 nucleotides are TGTGCCAGCAGCCAATCTTTAAACACCATATATTTT.

This chain uses TRBV3-1 (or the pseudogene TRBV3-2) with TRBJ2-2; a weak D match, TRBD2 (6 bases). CDR1 and CDR2 (germline): LGHDT, YNNKEL (reference sequence). V lost 8 bases to trimming and J lost 0 bases, with 13 bases between them. This CDR3 has 15 residues. The CDR3 protein is CASSVGGPNTGELFF. The CDR3 DNA reads as TGTGCCAGCTCAGTGGGGGGTCCGAACACCGGGGAGCTGTTTTTT.

The chain recombines TRBV2 with TRBJ2-1; 13 bases align to TRBD2. The CDR3 covers 16 residues. The germline V gene has CDR1 SNHLY and CDR2 FYNNEI. V was clipped by 4 bases and J by 10 bases; unmatched bases: 10. For the CDR3, the DNA is TGTGCCAGCAGTGCGGGACTAGCGGGGCCTTCGGGGGAGCAGTTCTTC. Translating it yields CASSAGLAGPSGEQFF.

This chain uses TRBV7-8 with TRBJ2-1, with TRBD2 identical over 9 bases. The CDR3 length is 17 residues. Losses at the gene ends were 4 bases for V and 0 bases for J; bases not matched to a gene: 7. Germline CDR1 and CDR2: SGHVS and FQNEAQ. The CDR3 protein is CASSSSSGAVSYNEQFF. For the CDR3, the DNA is TGTGCCAGCAGCTCCTCTAGCGGGGCCGTCTCCTACAATGAGCAGTTCTTC.

The chain carries TRBV3-1 (or the pseudogene TRBV3-2) and TRBJ2-3; TRBD2 matches 7 bases. The length of the CDR3 is 16 residues. The germline gives CDR1 LGHDT, CDR2 YNNKEL (reference sequence). V lost 4 bases and J lost 1; bases outside the gene matches: 8. The CDR3 loop reads CASSPGNAGGTDTQYF. CDR3 in DNA: TGTGCCAGCAGCCCAGGAAACGCGGGGGGCACAGATACGCAGTATTTT.

J is TRBJ1-2 and V is TRBV6-6, with TRBD1 as a possible D gene (5 bases). Trimming cost V 5 bases and J 1 base, with 8 bases left between them. The CDR3 sequence is 13 residues long. Germline CDR1 is MNHNY and CDR2 is SVGAGI (reference sequence). The CDR3 sequence: CASSRTLNYGYTF. The CDR3 bases are TGTGCCAGCAGTCGGACACTTAACTATGGCTACACCTTC.

The rearrangement joins TRBV2 to TRBJ2-5; D perhaps matches TRBD1 (6 bases). Trimming shortened V by 7 bases and J by 4 bases, and 13 bases separated the two germline ends. Germline-derived CDR1 and CDR2 are SNHLY and FYNNEI. This CDR3 has 13 amino acids. CDR3 region: CASTQDRGETQYF. The CDR3 DNA follows: TGTGCCAGCACTCAGGACAGAGGAGAGACCCAGTACTTC.

This clone was recorded a few times. V and J are TRBV11-2 and TRBJ2-7, with 11 bases matching TRBD1. With 5 bases clipped from V and 3 bases from J, the junction kept 15 bases outside the gene matches. The CDR3 is 18 residues long. Germline CDR1 and CDR2: SGHAT and FQNNGV. CDR3 loop: CASSPRGARTGGIYEQYF. In DNA form, the CDR3 reads TGTGCCAGCAGCCCCCGGGGGGCGAGGACAGGGGGCATCTACGAGCAGTACTTC.

The chain employs TRBV7-8 and TRBJ1-4, with D possibly being TRBD1 (5 bases). Trimming removed 0 bases from V and 6 bases from J, with 8 bases in between. Germline CDR1 and CDR2: SGHVS and FQNEAQ. CDR3 length: 14 residues. The CDR3 coding sequence is TGTGCCAGCAGCTTAGCGGGGGGTGATGAAAAACTGTTTTTT. It codes for CASSLAGGDEKLFF. The full variable domain, rest sourced from reference TRBV7-8 and TRBJ1-4, is GAGVSQSPRYKVAKRGQDVALRCDPISGHVSLFWYQQALGQGPEFLTYFQNEAQLDKSGLPSDRFFAERPEGSVSTLKIQRTQQEDSAVYLCASSLAGGDEKLFFGSGTQLSVL.

This sequence joins TRBV4-1 and TRBJ1-1; D is uncertain. The CDR3 loop spans 16 amino acids. Per germline, CDR1 MGHRA and CDR2 YSYEKL. V shed 1 base and J shed 1 base, with 13 bases lying between them. The CDR3 bases are TGCGCCAGCAGCCAAGGGGCCACAGCAGAGAACACTGAAGCTTTCTTT. Protein: CASSQGATAENTEAFF.

The chain recombines TRBV27 with TRBJ2-7, with 9 positions matching TRBD1. The CDR3 loop spans 15 amino acids. The V gene's germline CDR1 is MNHEY and CDR2 SMNVEV (reference sequence). V shed 6 bases and J 4 bases; nucleotides not matched to a gene: 10. As DNA, the CDR3 is TGTGCCAGCAGCCTTTCCGGGACAGGGCTTTACGAGCAGTACTTC. Residues: CASSLSGTGLYEQYF.

The V call is TRBV2, the J call TRBJ2-1; TRBD1 matches at 8 bases. Germline loops: CDR1 SNHLY, CDR2 FYNNEI. This CDR3 is built from 15 residues. V was clipped by 8 bases and J by 0 bases; unmatched bases: 6. The CDR3 region has the DNA TGTGCCAGCTCCCGGGACAGGAGCTCCTACAATGAGCAGTTCTTC. This sequence encodes CASSRDRSSYNEQFF. Drawing the rest from reference TRBV2 and TRBJ2-1, the complete variable domain is EPEVTQTPSHQVTQMGQEVILRCVPISNHLYFYWYRQILGQKVEFLVSFYNNEISEKSEIFDDQFSVERPDGSNFTLKIRSTKLEDSAMYFCASSRDRSSYNEQFFGPGTRLTVL.

CDR3 amino acids: CASSQPGTGNEKLFF. CDR3 in DNA: TGTGCCAGCAGCCAACCCGGGACAGGGAATGAAAAACTGTTTTTT. The V call is TRBV3-1 (or the pseudogene TRBV3-2), the J call TRBJ1-4, with 9 bases that match TRBD1. V was clipped by 2 bases and J by 5 bases; unmatched bases: 3. There are 15 residues in the CDR3. Germline CDR1 reads LGHDT; CDR2 reads YNNKEL (reference sequence).

This clone showed up just a few times. The CDR3 region is CAWMSAEAFF. For the CDR3, the DNA is TGTGCCTGGATGAGCGCTGAAGCTTTCTTT. The chain is built from TRBV30 and TRBJ1-1; no definite D call. The V end lost 4 bases, the J end lost 6 bases, and 6 bases lay between the germline ends. CDR3 length: 10 amino acids. Germline CDR1 and CDR2: GTSNPN and SVGIG (reference sequence).

This sequence joins TRBV27 and TRBJ1-4, with a weak D call TRBD1 (5 bases). CDR1 and CDR2 (germline): MNHEY, SMNVEV (reference sequence). This CDR3 has 14 amino acids. Trimming took 4 bases from V and 7 from J, leaving 13 bases between them. The CDR3 nucleotides read TGTGCCAGCAGTTACGGGGGGGTCGGTGAAAAACTGTTTTTT. It is translated as CASSYGGVGEKLFF.

V and J are TRBV27 and TRBJ2-1, with TRBD1 matching 7 bases. The CDR3 consists of 12 residues. The V and J ends lost 7 bases and 11 bases, in that order; junction bases with no gene match: 8. The germline gives CDR1 MNHEY, CDR2 SMNVEV (reference sequence). The CDR3 DNA sequence: TGTGCCAGCACCGGGGACAGCCCTCAGCAGTTCTTC. This sequence encodes CASTGDSPQQFF.

The chain links TRBV7-9 to TRBJ1-1; no clear D gene. The CDR3 has 15 residues. Germline values: CDR1 SEHNR, CDR2 FQNEAQ (reference sequence). With 2 bases removed from V and 0 bases from J, the gap between germline ends came to 10 bases. The CDR3 nucleotides read TGTGCCAGCAGCTTACCTACAGCAATGAACACTGAAGCTTTCTTT. It encodes CASSLPTAMNTEAFF. Full variable domain (missing parts from reference TRBV7-9 and TRBJ1-1): DTGVSQNPRHKITKRGQNVTFRCDPISEHNRLYWYRQTLGQGPEFLTYFQNEAQLEKSRLLSDRFSAERPKGSFSTLEIQRTEQGDSAMYLCASSLPTAMNTEAFFGQGTRLTVV.

The chain has TRBV7-3 and TRBJ2-3; 8 nucleotides match TRBD2. The junction had 6 bases not matched to a gene; V was cut back by 5 bases and J by 5 bases. CDR3 length: 14 amino acids. CDR1 and CDR2 from the germline V gene are SGHTA and FQGTGA. CDR3 nucleotide sequence: TGTGCCAGCAGCCACGGGGGGGCCGGAGATACGCAGTATTTT. It codes for CASSHGGAGDTQYF.

This chain links TRBV5-4 with TRBJ2-7; 7 nucleotides agree with TRBD1. Trimming at V came to 9 bases and at J to 6 bases, leaving 12 bases not matched to a gene. Germline V gene lookup returns CDR1 SGHNT and CDR2 YYREEE (reference sequence). This CDR3 region has 13 residues. DNA for the CDR3: TGTGCCACCTCAGAGGGGGCTACCCCCGAGCAGTACTTC. Protein sequence: CATSEGATPEQYF. Filled out from reference TRBV5-4 and TRBJ2-7, the complete variable domain reads ETGVTQSPTHLIKTRGQQVTLRCSSQSGHNTVSWYQQALGQGPQFIFQYYREEENGRGNFPPRFSGLQFPNYSSELNVNALELDDSALYLCATSEGATPEQYFGPGTRLTVT.

The J gene is TRBJ1-2, the V gene TRBV6-5; maybe TRBD1 (5 bases). The V end lost 5 bases, the J end lost 4 bases, and 11 bases lay between the germline ends. This CDR3 contains 13 residues. The germline gives CDR1 MNHEY, CDR2 SVGAGI. The CDR3 nucleotides are TGTGCCAGCAGTACGACAGAATCCTATGGCTACACCTTC. It is translated as CASSTTESYGYTF.

The chain joins TRBV4-2 to TRBJ2-2; TRBD1 matches at 7 bases. J lost 6 bases, V lost 3 bases, and 10 bases had no gene match. This CDR3 spans 16 amino acids. Germline CDR1 is LGHNA and CDR2 is YNFKEQ. The CDR3 coding sequence is TGTGCCAGCAGCCACGAACAGGGGAGTCAGTCCGGGGAGCTGTTTTTT. It specifies CASSHEQGSQSGELFF.

V usage is TRBV29-1 and J usage is TRBJ1-2; 9 positions agree with TRBD1. The CDR3 length is 15 residues. Germline V CDR1 and CDR2: SQVTM, ANQGSEA. J gave up 4 bases and V 7 bases, and 13 bases lay outside the gene matches. The CDR3: CSDWTGDVPLYGYTF. CDR3 sequence (DNA): TGCAGCGATTGGACAGGGGACGTTCCCCTCTATGGCTACACCTTC.

The chain uses TRBV19 and TRBJ2-2; perhaps TRBD1 as D (7 bases). The CDR3 runs 15 residues. The germline V and J ends were trimmed by 3 bases and 7 bases, with 15 bases remaining between them. CDR1 and CDR2 (germline): LNHDA, SQIVND (reference sequence). The CDR3 nucleotides read TGTGCCAGTAGTATTTTGGGGGGACAGCACGGGGAGCTGTTTTTT. Its protein product is CASSILGGQHGELFF.